These 23 T cell receptor beta chains were sequenced from one sample in a study of beta chain features in type 1 diabetes. Expressed TCRB transcripts were sequenced because the entire RNA isolate underwent reverse transcription. Assay used: immunoSEQ multiplex PCR; TCRdb lists only in-frame clones, some missing. The table lists 230,000 or so clones, approximately 16% of them singletons. No antigens are known for them. Study-level points and caveats: Among all four CD4+ subsets, Type 1 diabetes patients had TCRB CDR3s that were moderately but significantly shorter.

Sample: naive CD4+ T cells from blood. These receptors were taken from a man in his thirties or forties with type 1 diabetes.

Only a few counts were recorded for this clone. This chain connects TRBV5-1 to TRBJ2-2; D gene uncertain. Trimming left V 0 bases short and J 1 base short, with 10 bases between. Germline V gene lookup returns CDR1 SGHRS and CDR2 YFSETQ. The CDR3 loop spans 16 amino acids. CDR3 nucleotides: TGCGCCAGCAGCTTGGCGCTCGACTTGAACACCGGGGAGCTGTTTTTT. Amino acids: CASSLALDLNTGELFF.

This clone appeared a single time. The chain combines TRBV14 with TRBJ2-5, with TRBD2 matching over 7 bases. The CDR3 extends over 16 amino acids. V gave up 0 bases and J gave up 0 bases; unmatched junction bases: 4. CDR1 and CDR2 from the germline V gene are SGHDN and FVKESK. The CDR3 protein is CASSQDAGVYQETQYF. For the CDR3, the DNA is TGTGCCAGCAGCCAAGATGCGGGGGTGTACCAAGAGACCCAGTACTTC.

The chain recombines TRBV5-6 with TRBJ2-1; D not resolved. The length of the CDR3 is 12 residues. Per germline, CDR1 SGHDT and CDR2 YYEEEE. Trimming left V 0 bases short and J 7 bases short, with 5 bases between. DNA of the CDR3: TGTGCCAGCAGCTTGGGTGAGAATGAGCAGTTCTTC. This gives the protein CASSLGENEQFF.

V gene TRBV5-1 combines with J gene TRBJ2-5; D remains ambiguous. The CDR3 is made up of 10 amino acids. CDR1 is SGHRS and CDR2 is YFSETQ in the germline V gene. The V gene lost 5 bases and the J gene lost 10 bases, with 9 bases spanning the gap. In DNA, the CDR3 is TGCGCCAGCAGTTCGGCACGCCAGTACTTC. Translation gives CASSSARQYF.

This clone was picked up a small number of times. The V gene is TRBV19, the J gene TRBJ2-4; D is unclear. Trimming pared 3 bases from V and 6 bases from J, leaving 6 bases between. Germline V gives CDR1 LNHDA, CDR2 SQIVND (reference sequence). The CDR3 is made up of 12 amino acids. Written as DNA, the CDR3 is TGTGCCAGTAGTATCCCAGGAAACATTCAGTACTTC. This gives the protein CASSIPGNIQYF.

This clone was seen more than once but under ten times. The chain has TRBV7-3 and TRBJ2-6; D remains ambiguous. This CDR3 has 14 residues. V shed 4 bases and J shed 2 bases, with 6 bases lying between them. The germline V gene encodes CDR1 SGHTA and CDR2 FQGTGA. CDR3 DNA: TGTGCCAGCAGCTCTAGAGCTGGGGCCAACGTCCTGACTTTC. The encoded protein is CASSSRAGANVLTF.

The chain has TRBV4-3 and TRBJ1-2; D not resolved. Trimming pared 0 bases from V and 4 bases from J, leaving 9 bases between. The germline V gene has CDR1 LGHNA and CDR2 YSLEER. The CDR3 has 14 residues. The CDR3 is CASSQDWAPYGYTF. Here the CDR3 DNA reads TGCGCCAGCAGCCAAGATTGGGCCCCCTATGGCTACACCTTC.

V and J are TRBV11-2 and TRBJ2-5; D remains unclear. This CDR3 has 11 residues. V was cut by 3 bases and J by 5 bases, with 4 bases left in between. Germline assignment: CDR1 SGHAT and CDR2 FQNNGV. CDR3 loop: CASSFLETQYF. In nucleotides, the CDR3 is TGTGCCAGCAGCTTCTTGGAGACCCAGTACTTC.

This clone turned up a few times. V gene TRBV7-2 combines with J gene TRBJ2-1; weak D call: TRBD1 (5 bases). There are 14 residues in the CDR3. Trimming removed 6 bases from V and 6 bases from J, with 15 bases in between. The V gene's germline CDR1 is SGHTA and CDR2 FQGNSA. The CDR3 sequence: CASSLTGRINEQFF. The CDR3 bases are TGTGCCAGCAGTCTTACAGGACGGATCAATGAGCAGTTCTTC.

The sample holds a few counts of this clone. Other DNA sequences in this specimen translate into the identical CDR3. The chain uses TRBV2 and TRBJ1-5; no firm D call. Germline-derived CDR1 and CDR2 are SNHLY and FYNNEI. The CDR3 length is 11 residues. V was trimmed by 3 bases and J by 5 bases, leaving 2 bases between them. CDR3 sequence reads: CASSDDQPQHF. Here the CDR3 DNA reads TGTGCCAGCAGTGATGATCAGCCCCAGCATTTT. Full variable domain (missing parts from reference TRBV2 and TRBJ1-5): EPEVTQTPSHQVTQMGQEVILRCVPISNHLYFYWYRQILGQKVEFLVSFYNNEISEKSEIFDDQFSVERPDGSNFTLKIRSTKLEDSAMYFCASSDDQPQHFGDGTRLSIL.

This clone was seen more than once but under ten times. This chain connects TRBV30 to TRBJ2-2; D might be TRBD1 (6 bases). The CDR3 is 16 residues long. Deletions cut 0 bases from V and 2 bases from J, with 13 bases between. CDR1 GTSNPN and CDR2 SVGIG come from the germline V gene (reference sequence). The CDR3 is CAWSVLRTANTGELFF. CDR3 nucleotides: TGTGCCTGGAGTGTGTTGAGGACAGCCAACACCGGGGAGCTGTTTTTT. Using reference TRBV30 and TRBJ2-2 for the parts outside the CDR3, the full variable domain is SQTIHQWPATLVQPVGSPLSLECTVEGTSNPNLYWYRQAAGRGLQLLFYSVGIGQISSEVPQNLSASRPQDRQFILSSKKLLLSDSGFYLCAWSVLRTANTGELFFGEGSRLTVL.

The chain couples TRBV9 to TRBJ2-7; 7 bases align to TRBD1. Trimming took 4 bases from V and 3 from J; bases not matched to a gene: 10. CDR1 SGDLS and CDR2 YYNGEE come from the germline V gene. The CDR3 has 15 amino acids. CDR3 residues: CASSLGDRAGYEQYF. CDR3 nucleotides: TGTGCCAGCAGCCTGGGAGACAGGGCAGGCTACGAGCAGTACTTC.

The rearrangement links TRBV28 to TRBJ2-1; tentatively, D is TRBD2 (6 bases). This CDR3 contains 16 residues. CDR1 and CDR2 (germline): MDHEN, SYDVKM. The V gene lost 5 bases and the J gene lost 0 bases, with 14 bases spanning the gap. The CDR3 sequence: CASSRGDFSSYNEQFF. As DNA, the CDR3 is TGTGCCAGCAGTCGCGGGGATTTTTCCTCCTACAATGAGCAGTTCTTC.

The J gene is TRBJ1-4, the V gene TRBV7-9, with 12 bases aligning to TRBD1. Germline-derived CDR1 and CDR2 are SEHNR and FQNEAQ (reference sequence). The J segment lost 13 bases and the V segment lost 3 bases, leaving 6 bases of the junction unmatched. The CDR3 runs 14 residues. CDR3 protein: CASSFGTGGQRLFF. CDR3 nucleotides: TGTGCCAGCAGCTTCGGGACAGGGGGCCAGAGACTGTTTTTT.

This clone was picked up a small number of times. V gene TRBV7-2 combines with J gene TRBJ1-2; D perhaps matches TRBD1 (6 bases). V lost 3 bases, J lost 3 bases, and 14 bases lay in between. Germline values: CDR1 SGHTA, CDR2 FQGNSA. The CDR3 totals 15 residues. CDR3 DNA: TGTGCCAGCAGCTTTTCAGGGGTGAGGGACTATGGCTACACCTTC. This encodes CASSFSGVRDYGYTF.

V usage is TRBV5-6 and J usage is TRBJ2-7; maybe TRBD1 (6 bases). This CDR3 contains 13 residues. CDR1 and CDR2 (germline): SGHDT, YYEEEE. Trimming shortened V by 0 bases and J by 5 bases, and 9 bases separated the two germline ends. The DNA for the CDR3 is TGTGCCAGCAGCTTGGACAGGGTCCACGAGCAGTACTTC. Translation gives CASSLDRVHEQYF. The full variable domain, in which reference TRBV5-6 and TRBJ2-7 provide the parts outside the CDR3, is DAGVTQSPTHLIKTRGQQVTLRCSPKSGHDTVSWYQQALGQGPQFIFQYYEEEERQRGNFPDRFSGHQFPNYSSELNVNALLLGDSALYLCASSLDRVHEQYFGPGTRLTVT.

V is TRBV7-8 and J is TRBJ2-1; no reliable D call. Germline V gene data show CDR1 as SGHVS and CDR2 as FQNEAQ. Deletions cut 3 bases from V and 2 bases from J, with 17 bases between. The CDR3 contains 17 residues. CDR3 nucleotide sequence: TGTGCCAGCAGCTTGGTGTCTGAGACGGATCCCTACAATGAGCAGTTCTTC. This codes for CASSLVSETDPYNEQFF.

This clone was observed a handful of times. Additional DNA sequences in this sample encode the identical CDR3. The V call is TRBV29-1, the J call TRBJ2-5; 8 bases fit TRBD1. Germline loops: CDR1 SQVTM, CDR2 ANQGSEA. V lost 7 bases, J lost 4 bases, and 8 bases stayed unmatched. The CDR3 spans 13 residues. The CDR3 nucleotides are TGCAGCGCAACCCAGGGGGCGGGAGAGACCCAGTACTTC. It codes for CSATQGAGETQYF.

This chain connects TRBV30 to TRBJ2-5; 9 positions match TRBD1. CDR3 size: 13 residues. The V and J ends lost 5 bases and 9 bases, in that order; junction bases with no gene match: 10. In germline, CDR1 is GTSNPN, CDR2 SVGIG (reference sequence). The CDR3 spells CAWAPQGAMSQYF. CDR3 coding DNA: TGTGCCTGGGCCCCACAGGGGGCTATGTCCCAGTACTTC.

This rearrangement joins TRBV9 to TRBJ2-5; D gene uncertain. Trimming left V 0 bases short and J 2 bases short, with 8 bases between. The germline CDR1 and CDR2 sequences are SGDLS and YYNGEE. This CDR3 is 14 amino acids long. The CDR3: CASSVASFQETQYF. CDR3 sequence (DNA): TGTGCCAGCAGCGTAGCCTCGTTTCAAGAGACCCAGTACTTC.

The genes are TRBV28 and TRBJ2-5; 12 bases agree with TRBD2. Trimming took 4 bases from V and 3 from J; bases not matched to a gene: 6. Germline loops: CDR1 MDHEN, CDR2 SYDVKM. CDR3 size: 16 residues. CDR3 region: CASSSIRLAGEETQYF. In DNA form, the CDR3 reads TGTGCCAGCAGTTCAATCCGACTAGCGGGAGAAGAGACCCAGTACTTC. Looking up the rest from reference TRBV28 and TRBJ2-5 gives the full variable domain: DVKVTQSSRYLVKRTGEKVFLECVQDMDHENMFWYRQDPGLGLRLIYFSYDVKMKEKGDIPEGYSVSREKKERFSLILESASTNQTSMYLCASSSIRLAGEETQYFGPGTRLLVL.

This clone occurred a few times. The chain is built from TRBV18 and TRBJ2-5; D is uncertain. The V and J ends lost 2 bases and 4 bases respectively, with 11 bases between them. The CDR3 length is 14 residues. Germline V gene sequence: CDR1 KGHSH, CDR2 LQKENI. The CDR3 bases are TGTGCCAGCTCACCAAGGGTGGCTACAGAGACCCAGTACTTC. It specifies CASSPRVATETQYF. Using reference TRBV18 and TRBJ2-5 for the parts outside the CDR3, the full variable domain is NAGVMQNPRHLVRRRGQEARLRCSPMKGHSHVYWYRQLPEEGLKFMVYLQKENIIDESGMPKERFSAEFPKEGPSILRIQQVVRGDSAAYFCASSPRVATETQYFGPGTRLLVL.

Only a few counts were recorded for this clone. The chain combines TRBV10-3 with TRBJ2-7, with a weak D call TRBD1 (6 bases). The CDR3 runs to 14 residues. CDR1 and CDR2 (germline): ENHRY, SYGVKD. Trimming shortened V by 8 bases and J by 6 bases, and 20 bases separated the two germline ends. CDR3 sequence (DNA): TGTGCCATCGGGCCCGGACAGAGCTGGTCCGAGCAGTACTTC. Translation gives CAIGPGQSWSEQYF.